The T cell receptor (beta chain) under discussion was sequenced for a study of shared clonotypes between healthy human individuals. Broader study findings: It was anticipated that sequencing depth would influence how many clonotypes donors shared. Rarefaction analysis demonstrated incomplete sorted-subset sequencing notwithstanding large depth. The represented genetic and exposure-history diversity was limited by the small number of donors.

Trimming stripped 5 bases from V and 14 bases from J, with 21 bases between. Germline CDR1 SNHLY, CDR2 FYNNEI. This CDR3 is built from 13 residues. When replicate PCRs were run on sorted subsets, they used 200 ng DNA, about 30,000 T cell genomes. Profiling relied on immunoSEQ multiplex PCR, and the TCRdb table lists in-frame clones only, not all of them. The data show 2 million to 2.5 million clones, approximately 96% seen once. Note on this clone: The antigen remains unidentified.

The receptor was derived from a man aged 18 to 29 in good health. Specimen: naive CD4+ T cells sorted from blood. The subset denotes: CD45RA+ positively selected. The chain uses TRBV2 and TRBJ1-2; no definite D call. CDR3 nucleotide sequence: TGTGCCAGCAGTCTAATACAAGCTTCGTGGAGTACCTTC. Its translation is CASSLIQASWSTF.